The present TCR beta chain was sequenced within a study of shared clonotypes between healthy human individuals. Some clones are missing from TCRdb's copy, which holds only in-frame ones; the method was immunoSEQ multiplex PCR. The table shows more than 400,000 clones, with approximately 95% occurring only once. Study conclusions and caveats: Enrolling few donors narrowed the genetic and exposure-history diversity that was represented.

Details on this clone: Antigen unknown.

Healthy HIV-negative adults without recent acute infections or vaccinations served as donors. Adult Caucasians living in Nashville, Tennessee made up all of the donors. CD45RA-negative memory and CD45RA+ naive subsets were split from the CD4+ cells. V was pared by 0 bases and J by 6 bases, with 16 bases between. The CDR3 spans 15 residues. Germline V gene sequence: CDR1 SGHNT, CDR2 YYREEE (reference sequence). The J gene is TRBJ2-7, the V gene TRBV5-4, with TRBD2 as a possible D gene (6 bases). This TCR was recovered from a woman in her 30s in good health. Sequencing input: naive CD4+ T cells sorted from blood. Described subset: CD45RA+ positively selected. In DNA, the CDR3 is TGTGCCAGCAGCTTGGACGGGGGTTCGGTCCGCGAGCAGTACTTC. Encoded protein: CASSLDGGSVREQYF.